The subject of this entry is one TCR beta chain. Enrolled through a virtual design, the participants were between roughly 18 and 100 years of age and came from fewer than 30 US areas. Each recovered donor of Cohort 3 presented with two negative PCRs, clearance, or symptom resolution. Original data processing: Reference gene primers were amplified, and this amplification served to estimate nucleated cell counts. Sequencing used immunoSEQ multiplex PCR; TCRdb keeps in-frame clones, though not all of them. Clonal size and the V and J genes are those of that table, whereas D and trimming came from the DNA. The sample records approximately 170,000 clones, 88% being singletons. The data were taken from a study of blood T cell repertoires in COVID-19. Overall study: The samples span acute and convalescent COVID-19 from the United States, Italy and Spain.

V lost 9 bases and J lost 2, with 14 bases in between. The CDR3 has 13 amino acids. Germline assignment: CDR1 ENHRY and CDR2 SYGVKD. The source of this sequence is a woman aged 18-35 years who had recovered from COVID-19. The sequenced material came from PBMCs or T cells enriched from blood (not recorded which). The chain links TRBV10-3 to TRBJ2-7, with a tentative D call TRBD1 (6 bases). This CDR3 is CAIRRGRAYEQYF. In DNA form, the CDR3 reads TGTGCCATTCGCAGGGGCCGGGCCTACGAGCAGTACTTC.